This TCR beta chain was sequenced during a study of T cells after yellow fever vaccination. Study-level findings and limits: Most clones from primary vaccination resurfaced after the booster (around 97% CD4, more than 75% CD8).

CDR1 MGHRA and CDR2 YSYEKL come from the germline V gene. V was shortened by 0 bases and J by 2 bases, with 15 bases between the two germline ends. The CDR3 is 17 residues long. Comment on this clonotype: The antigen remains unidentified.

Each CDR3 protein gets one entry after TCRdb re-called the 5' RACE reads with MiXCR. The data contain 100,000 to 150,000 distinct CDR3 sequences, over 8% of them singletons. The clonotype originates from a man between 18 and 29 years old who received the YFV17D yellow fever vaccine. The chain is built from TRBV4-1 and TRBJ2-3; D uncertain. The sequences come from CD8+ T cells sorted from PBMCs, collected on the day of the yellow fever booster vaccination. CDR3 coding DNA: TGCGCCAGCAGCCAAGAGGTCGGTCCGAGGATCACAGATACGCAGTATTTT. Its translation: CASSQEVGPRITDTQYF.